Following are 8 T cell receptor beta chains from one sample sequenced in a study of shared clonotypes between healthy human individuals. Assay: immunoSEQ multiplex PCR; the TCRdb copy retains only in-frame clones and omits some. The sample consists of 640,000 or so clones, around 72% of them appearing once. Sequencing was carried out using memory CD4+ T cells sorted from blood. Documented subset: CD45RA-negative fraction. The receptors shown here come from a woman aged 25 to 39 in good health.

This clone was detected only a few times. The gene calls are TRBV18 and TRBJ2-7; D tentatively reads TRBD1 or TRBD2 (6 bases each). V was cut by 2 bases and J by 5 bases, with 10 bases left in between. The germline V gene has CDR1 KGHSH and CDR2 LQKENI. The CDR3 has 13 amino acids. The CDR3 bases are TGTGCCAGCTCACCAGAGGGGGGCCACGAGCAGTACTTC. It is translated as CASSPEGGHEQYF.

V and J are TRBV6-6 and TRBJ1-5, with 7 bases aligning to TRBD1. This CDR3 comprises 14 residues. Trimming cost V 6 bases and J 11 bases; bases outside gene matches: 13. CDR1 and CDR2 (germline): MNHNY, SVGAGI (reference sequence). The CDR3 DNA sequence: TGTGCCAGCAGCCAGGGGGGGGACGGAGCAGCCCAGCATTTT. Protein: CASSQGGDGAAQHF.

V gene TRBV27 combines with J gene TRBJ2-5, with 7 bases matching TRBD1. Looked up from germline, CDR1 is MNHEY and CDR2 is SMNVEV (reference sequence). The CDR3 covers 14 residues. The V segment lost 6 bases and the J segment 5 bases; nucleotides outside the gene matches: 9. The CDR3 DNA reads TGTGCCAGCAGGATAACAGGGGTTAGGGAGACCCAGTACTTC. Protein: CASRITGVRETQYF.

The chain recombines TRBV5-4 with TRBJ2-1; 12 bases align to TRBD2. With V trimmed by 3 bases and J by 9 bases, 13 bases remained unmatched. Per the germline V gene, CDR1 is SGHNT and CDR2 is YYREEE (reference sequence). The CDR3 is 17 amino acids. The CDR3 reads CASSWGGASGRVSEQFF. Here the CDR3 DNA reads TGTGCCAGCAGCTGGGGGGGTGCTAGCGGGAGGGTTAGTGAGCAGTTCTTC. Full variable domain (remainder filled in from reference TRBV5-4 and TRBJ2-1): ETGVTQSPTHLIKTRGQQVTLRCSSQSGHNTVSWYQQALGQGPQFIFQYYREEENGRGNFPPRFSGLQFPNYSSELNVNALELDDSALYLCASSWGGASGRVSEQFFGPGTRLTVL.

This clone was counted only a few times. The same CDR3 also results from other DNA sequences found in this sample. This sequence joins TRBV5-6 and TRBJ1-4; D ambiguous. The V and J ends lost 4 bases and 0 bases respectively, with 7 bases between them. There are 14 residues in the CDR3. Germline V lookup: CDR1 SGHDT, CDR2 YYEEEE. This CDR3 reads CASSPGATNEKLFF. Here the CDR3 DNA reads TGTGCCAGCAGCCCCGGGGCAACTAATGAAAAACTGTTTTTT.

The chain recombines TRBV5-1 with TRBJ2-7; D perhaps matches TRBD1 (6 bases). Germline CDR1 SGHRS, CDR2 YFSETQ. V lost 2 bases and J lost 4, with 10 bases in between. The CDR3 consists of 13 residues. The CDR3: CASSLQGLYEQYF. The CDR3 nucleotides read TGCGCCAGCAGCTTACAGGGTTTGTACGAGCAGTACTTC.

The chain joins TRBV14 to TRBJ1-2; possible D gene TRBD1, 6 bases. This CDR3 has 15 amino acids. Between the trimmed V and J ends, which lost 4 bases and 3 bases, there was a span of 15 bases. Per the germline V gene, CDR1 is SGHDN and CDR2 is FVKESK. The CDR3 region is CASSPRQAVDYGYTF. The DNA of the CDR3 is TGTGCCAGCAGCCCCCGACAGGCCGTTGACTATGGCTACACCTTC.

The CDR3 nucleotides are TGTGCCAGCAGCTTATCCGCGGGAGGATACGAGCAGTACTTC. Its protein product is CASSLSAGGYEQYF. V is TRBV11-2 and J is TRBJ2-7, with 8 bases fitting TRBD2. Germline V gene lookup returns CDR1 SGHAT and CDR2 FQNNGV. This CDR3 comprises 14 residues. The J segment lost 4 bases and the V segment lost 2 bases, leaving 4 bases of the junction unmatched. Based on the CDR3 plus reference TRBV11-2 and TRBJ2-7, the full variable domain is EAGVAQSPRYKIIEKRQSVAFWCNPISGHATLYWYQQILGQGPKLLIQFQNNGVVDDSQLPKDRFSAERLKGVDSTLKIQPAKLEDSAVYLCASSLSAGGYEQYFGPGTRLTVT.